This is a list of T cell receptor beta chains from one sample in a study of blood T cells in healthy people across ages. TCRdb called the 5' RACE reads again in MiXCR, with one record for every CDR3 protein. The sample contains fewer than 800,000 distinct CDR3 sequences, around 45% of which appear only once. The sequenced material came from blood. All receptors derive from a woman aged 60-75 years in good health. Both conserved end residues are part of each CDR3. The D gene is left open where the match is weak. Size tells how often a clone was seen (once, few, many) or the class of an expanded clone, and some rows leave it out.

NA	13	TRBV30	TRBJ1-6	NA	TGTGCCTTCACGGGGCAGGGCAATTCACCCCTCCACTTT	CAFTGQGNSPLHF
TRBD1	16	TRBV10-3	TRBJ2-7	NA	TGTGCCATCAGTCCTACCAGGACAGGGAGCTCCTACGAGCAGTACTTC	CAISPTRTGSSYEQYF
NA	13	TRBV18	TRBJ2-7	many	TGTGCCAGCTCTCTAGACGTCCCCTACGAGCAGTACTTC	CASSLDVPYEQYF
NA	13	TRBV29-1	TRBJ2-5	few	TGCAGCGTTGAAGGCACAGGCCAAGAGACCCAGTACTTC	CSVEGTGQETQYF
NA	14	TRBV15	TRBJ1-2	NA	TGTGCCACCAGCCCGCGGGGGTGGGACTATGGCTACACCTTC	CATSPRGWDYGYTF
TRBD2	14	TRBV10-3	TRBJ2-7	NA	TGTGCCATCAGTGAGAGCGGGAACTACAATGAGCAGTACTTC	CAISESGNYNEQYF
TRBD1	16	TRBV5-6	TRBJ2-3	few	TGTGCCAGCAGCTTGGCTGGCAGGGGGCTTGCGGATACGCAGTATTTT	CASSLAGRGLADTQYF
TRBD2	16	TRBV10-3	TRBJ2-3	few	TGTGCCATCAGTGACCGATCTAGCGGAAGCACAGATACGCAGTATTTT	CAISDRSSGSTDTQYF
NA	13	TRBV6-2/TRBV6-3	TRBJ1-2	few	TGTGCCAGCAGACCAGGGGAGGACTATGGCTACACCTTC	CASRPGEDYGYTF
NA	12	TRBV28	TRBJ2-4	NA	TGTGCCAGCAGCTCTAGACTAGAGGGGAGGTACTTC	CASSSRLEGRYF
TRBD2	18	TRBV12-3/TRBV12-4	TRBJ2-3	NA	TGTGCCAGCACTCCCCCGGTACGGGAGGGCCTTAGAACAGATATGGAGTATTTT	CASTPPVREGLRTDMEYF
TRBD1	15	TRBV7-2	TRBJ2-7	few	TGTGCCAGCAGCTTGGGGACAGAATCCTACAATGAGCAGTACTTC	CASSLGTESYNEQYF
NA	12	TRBV6-6	TRBJ1-2	NA	TGTGCCAGCAGAGCCTCAGAGAAGCGCTACACCTTC	CASRASEKRYTF
NA	14	TRBV20-1	TRBJ2-3	NA	TGCAGTGCTAGAGGGGGGTTGAATGAGCGTACGCAGTATTTT	CSARGGLNERTQYF
TRBD2	15	TRBV5-1	TRBJ2-1	few	TGCGCCAGCAGCTTAATAGCGGGGAGTGGGAATGAGCAGTTCTTC	CASSLIAGSGNEQFF
NA	13	TRBV5-6	TRBJ2-7	NA	TGTGCCAGCAGCTTGCTGTTCAGGGCCGAGCAGTACTTC	CASSLLFRAEQYF
TRBD2	13	TRBV5-1	TRBJ2-1	few	TGCGCCAGTCAAAAAACTAGCGGGAATGAGCAGTTCTTC	CASQKTSGNEQFF
TRBD1	15	TRBV7-2	TRBJ2-7	NA	TGTGCCAGCAGCCTAACCCCGGGACAGACTTACGAGCAGTACTTC	CASSLTPGQTYEQYF
TRBD2	16	TRBV20-1	TRBJ2-7	few	TGCAGTGCTACTGACTGGGGGGGTGTTGCCTCCTACGAGCAGTACTTC	CSATDWGGVASYEQYF
TRBD1	16	TRBV4-1	TRBJ2-7	NA	TGCGCCAGCAGCCAACTGGGACAGTCTGGCTCCTACGAGCAGTACTTC	CASSQLGQSGSYEQYF
NA	15	TRBV3-1	TRBJ2-3	few	TGTGCCACCTCAAGCCGCGCCCGTAGCACAGATACGCAGTATTTT	CATSSRARSTDTQYF
NA	14	TRBV2	TRBJ1-2	few	TGTGCCAGCAAACAGGCCCTTTTGGACTATGGCTACACCTTC	CASKQALLDYGYTF
NA	16	TRBV4-3	TRBJ1-1	NA	TGCGCCAGCAGCCAAACCCATCAGCAAATGAACACTGAAGCTTTCTTT	CASSQTHQQMNTEAFF
NA	15	TRBV18	TRBJ1-4	NA	TGTGCCAGCTCACCATCCCAGGAGGCTAATGAAAAACTGTTTTTT	CASSPSQEANEKLFF
NA	11	TRBV29-1	TRBJ2-5	many	TGCAGCGTTGTTGGTAGGGAGACCCAGTACTTC	CSVVGRETQYF
NA	14	TRBV6-1	TRBJ2-6	once	TGTGCCAGCCAGGCCGGGTTCGGGGCCAGCGTCCTGACTTTC	CASQAGFGASVLTF
TRBD1	13	TRBV20-1	TRBJ1-4	NA	TGCAGTGCAGAAGACAGGGGGAGCGAAAAACTGTTTTTT	CSAEDRGSEKLFF
TRBD2	16	TRBV5-1	TRBJ2-7	NA	TGCGCCAGCAGCTCCGGGACTAGCGGGCGAGCCTACGAGCAGTACTTC	CASSSGTSGRAYEQYF
NA	16	TRBV10-3	TRBJ2-1	NA	TGTGCCATCAGGGATTTCAGCGGAGGCTCCTACAATGAGCAGTTCTTC	CAIRDFSGGSYNEQFF
TRBD2	13	TRBV6-1	TRBJ2-1	NA	TGTGCCGGCACTAGCGATTATTACGATGAGCAGTTCTTC	CAGTSDYYDEQFF
NA	17	TRBV12-3/TRBV12-4	TRBJ2-3	NA	TGTGCCAGCAGTTTAGTAACTCCACAGGGTAGATCAGATACGCAGTATTTT	CASSLVTPQGRSDTQYF